This T cell receptor (beta chain) was captured in a study of CD8+ T cells in alopecia areata (dated by TCRdb to 2016 to 2018). A note on the overall study: Treated patients were enrolled in an open-label pilot trial of oral tofacitinib at 5 to 10 mg twice daily for moderate-to-severe alopecia areata. Tofacitinib was administered for 6 to 18 months, and 6 months of follow-up off drug were then conducted to assess delayed response and recurrence. For the treated patients, the SALT score, which quantifies what percentage of scalp surface area is affected, served as the measure of disease severity. The study used high-throughput TCRbeta sequencing to examine T cell clonal expansion in alopecia areata, in both the C3H/HeJ mouse model and human patients. Scalp tissue and sorted CD4+ and CD8+ peripheral blood T cells from patchy and totalis/universalis alopecia areata patients and from healthy controls were covered by human TCRbeta sequencing. Tofacitinib-treated patients had biopsies at baseline and at 4 and 24 weeks of treatment, with a later scalp biopsy in several patients. Scalp clonality was compared among normal scalp (n=4), patchy alopecia areata scalp (n=8), and alopecia totalis/universalis scalp (n=8). RNA came from the PAXgene miRNA kit for fixed scalp, the miRNeasy kit for PBMCs, and the RNeasy kit for mouse skin. TCRbeta CDR3 regions were amplified by immunoSEQ multiplex PCR using 35 Vbeta forward and 13 Jbeta reverse primers.

Turning to this clone: What this receptor recognizes is not known. Base qualities are missing; no much larger clone stands one base away.

The germline V gene (reference sequence) gives CDR1 as LNHDA and CDR2 as SQIVND. The CDR3 runs 20 residues from the cysteine to the phenylalanine. The kept DNA is CDR3 alone, 60 bases in frame from the first base. V is trimmed back by 1 base and J by 7 bases, and the junction contains 21 bases that no gene match accounts for. Overall study outcomes, separate from this receptor: Many expanded lesional clones persisted in scalp and blood during tofacitinib treatment, which may partly explain relapse after stopping treatment. Tofacitinib significantly decreased scalp clonality and the number of expanded CD8+ clones among the top 100 scalp clones. TCR sequences shared between patients were less clear than in mice, possibly partly because of HLA diversity in the patient population. The treated cohort was small, with a single nonresponder, so links between baseline CD8+ expansion and response need larger studies. Higher clonality and more expanded CD8+ clones were observed in lesional scalp than in normal scalp, particularly in alopecia totalis/universalis, a finding suggestive of antigenic drive. Unlike mouse skin, where gammadelta T cells dominate, normal human skin contains resident alphabeta T cells that get sequenced too, which complicates analysis of the scalp TCR repertoire.

The intended sense of this specimen's time point label: around 22 weeks on oral tofacitinib. The meaning of the sample's treatment or condition label: oral pan-JAK inhibitor, 5-10 mg twice daily. From alopecia areata patients, peripheral blood was collected along with lesional scalp punch biopsies. PBMCs were separated by density centrifugation and stained for CD3, CD4 and CD8, after which CD4+ and CD8+ T cells were sorted on a FACSAria. The receptor library was made with the immunoSEQ multiplex PCR assay. To provide template for TCR sequencing, every sample had RNA extracted and reverse transcribed into cDNA. SuperScript III was used to make first-strand cDNA, primed with a 2:1 mix of oligo-dT and random hexamers. Amplification bias was assessed with a synthetic immune receptor repertoire, and residual bias was removed computationally. The authors processed their data as follows. Raw reads were preprocessed for error removal, and CDR3 was defined according to IMGT conventions as running from the conserved cysteine to phenylalanine. Clonality was calculated as 1 minus Shannon entropy normalized by log2 of the number of productive unique TCRs. Whether each scalp clone was CD4 or CD8 was inferred by checking scalp TCRbeta sequences against the CD4 and CD8 repertoires from sorted blood. The immuneACCESS repertoire file appears here via TCRdb, limited to in-frame rearrangements. These files lack a portion of the clones; in checked studies, under half of the deficit traces to unresolved V genes, and the cause of the others is not known. Clone size and V and J calls were adopted from that table, with D and trimming inferred from the DNA. This sample has some 42,000 clones in its table, and around 90% of those were observed once. The biggest ten clones account for approximately 17% of the sample.

This sample comprised CD8+ T cells sorted from blood, obtained at week 24, from a patient treated with tofacitinib. The sequence joins TRBV19 to TRBJ2-1; 8 middle bases align to TRBD1. The sequence came from a human donor with alopecia areata. Read as DNA, the sequence is TGTGCCAGTAGTATAGTCGTTCCATTAAGATCAGGGGGCGAAAAAAATGAGCAGTTCTTC. Translation gives CASSIVVPLRSGGEKNEQFF.